Each of the 5 T cell receptor beta chains below was sequenced from the same sample in a study of a mutant IDH1 vaccine in newly diagnosed glioma. No antigen has been identified for these receptors. Time point in this sample: week 11, during vaccination. Each dose delivered 300 ug of mutant IDH1 20-mer peptide subcutaneously with imiquimod. Measured with immunoSEQ multiplex PCR; TCRdb has only the in-frame clones, and not every one. The sample records under 150,000 clones, about nine tenths being singletons. Sequencing used PBMCs, obtained from a glioma patient whose treatment included an IDH1 peptide vaccine. These receptors came from a woman aged 45-65 years with glioma.

This chain uses TRBV5-1 with TRBJ1-6; 7 nucleotides line up with TRBD1. Germline V gives CDR1 SGHRS, CDR2 YFSETQ. This CDR3 is built from 15 residues. The V and J ends lost 0 bases and 10 bases, in that order; junction bases with no gene match: 7. CDR3 protein: CASSLEVTGQSPLHF. CDR3 DNA: TGCGCCAGCAGCTTGGAGGTGACAGGGCAATCACCCCTCCACTTT.

The CDR3 DNA reads as TGTGCCAGCAGTTCCGACAGGGGCCGACACTATGGCTACACCTTC. It yields the protein CASSSDRGRHYGYTF. This chain uses TRBV6-5 with TRBJ1-2; 8 bases fit TRBD1. CDR3 length equals 15 residues. The germline CDR1 and CDR2 sequences are MNHEY and SVGAGI. The V segment lost 4 bases and the J segment 3 bases; nucleotides outside the gene matches: 7.

This chain uses TRBV15 with TRBJ2-5; 7 bases map to TRBD1. The trim removed 3 bases at V and 4 bases at J, leaving 5 bases unmatched. There are 14 residues in the CDR3. The V gene's germline CDR1 is LNHNV and CDR2 YYDKDF (reference sequence). The CDR3 sequence is CATSSETGIETQYF. The CDR3 nucleotides are TGTGCCACCAGCAGCGAGACAGGGATAGAGACCCAGTACTTC.

This chain links TRBV7-3 with TRBJ2-7; 8 nucleotides line up with TRBD1. The CDR3 length is 15 residues. V dropped 0 bases and J dropped 9; count of bases not matched to a gene: 10. Per germline, CDR1 SGHTA and CDR2 FQGTGA. This CDR3 is CASSLTGRQGTTQYF. CDR3 DNA: TGTGCCAGCAGCTTAACGGGGAGACAGGGGACGACGCAGTACTTC.

This clone came up once. The chain joins TRBV23-1 to TRBJ1-1; 8 nucleotides align to TRBD1. TRBV23-1 is an open reading frame, and its role is uncertain. J was trimmed by 6 bases and V by 0 bases; bases with no gene match: 12. The CDR3 has 17 residues. CDR3 DNA sequence: TGCGCCAGCAGTCAATCGTCCCCCAGGGGGCTCGGCGCTGAAGCTTTCTTT. As protein: CASSQSSPRGLGAEAFF.